The T cell receptor (beta chain) described here comes from a study of OX40 agonist ivuxolimab in advanced cancers. Using immunoSEQ multiplex PCR, the repertoire was profiled, and TCRdb retains in-frame clones only, with some absent. In the table there are roughly 67,000 clones, around four fifths of which are singletons. This CDR3 contains 12 residues. V was clipped by 8 bases and J by 5 bases; unmatched bases: 5. The V gene's germline CDR1 is SEHNR and CDR2 FQNEAQ (reference sequence). The chain joins TRBV7-9 to TRBJ2-5; 7 positions agree with TRBD2. The receptor's source is an adult with an advanced solid tumor such as melanoma, head and neck, liver or kidney cancer. Sequenced material: CD4+ or CD8+ T cells sorted from blood, taken in a trial of the OX40 agonist ivuxolimab. CDR3 in DNA: TGTGCCAGCCCGGGGGGTGGTGAGACCCAGTACTTC. It codes for CASPGGGETQYF.